A single sample gave rise to the 3 T cell receptor beta chains below, sequenced in a study of naive and memory T cell subsets. Ligated cDNA underwent four rounds of PCR with nested alpha and beta constant region primers and SP2. TCRdb passed the UMI-ligation and nested PCR reads through MiXCR, listing each CDR3 protein once. The sample includes some 25,000 distinct CDR3 sequences, around 5.3% seen only once; the top ten take under 8%. The library had UMIs added by 3' ligation of an oligonucleotide to TCR cDNA. The sample consisted of blood. The receptors come from an adult in good health.

This clonotype was picked up many times. The chain recombines TRBV7-9 with TRBJ2-1; no clear D gene. Germline V gene data show CDR1 as SEHNR and CDR2 as FQNEAQ (reference sequence). This CDR3 has 16 residues. Trimming removed 1 base at V and 2 bases at J, with 12 bases between. The CDR3 spells CASSLDPQRPYNEQFF. CDR3 sequence (DNA): TGTGCCAGCAGCTTAGACCCCCAGCGACCCTACAATGAGCAGTTCTTC.

This clonotype was recorded at least ten times. This chain joins TRBV7-3 and TRBJ2-1; 13 bases fit TRBD2. V shed 2 bases and J 9 bases; nucleotides not matched to a gene: 7. The CDR3 spans 16 residues. The germline gives CDR1 SGHTA, CDR2 FQGTGA. CDR3 DNA sequence: TGTGCCAGCAGCTTAGGGACTAGCGGGACTAACGGTGAGCAGTTCTTC. Protein: CASSLGTSGTNGEQFF. Filled out from reference TRBV7-3 and TRBJ2-1, the complete variable domain reads GAGVSQTPSNKVTEKGKYVELRCDPISGHTALYWYRQSLGQGPEFLIYFQGTGAADDSGLPNDRFFAVRPEGSVSTLKIQRTERGDSAVYLCASSLGTSGTNGEQFFGPGTRLTVL.

Ten or more counts support this clonotype. The chain has TRBV4-3 and TRBJ2-7; 10 bases are shared with TRBD1. This CDR3 contains 15 residues. The V segment lost 4 bases and the J segment 4 bases; nucleotides outside the gene matches: 7. Germline V lookup: CDR1 LGHNA, CDR2 YSLEER. The CDR3 nucleotides read TGCGCCAGCAGCCCCTCGGGACAGGGGTTATACGAGCAGTACTTC. It translates to CASSPSGQGLYEQYF.